This TCR beta chain was identified during a study of control samples from healthy donors and cancer patients. This clone turned up a few times. The germline V gene encodes CDR1 MNHEY and CDR2 SVGAGI. With 0 bases removed from V and 7 bases from J, the gap between germline ends came to 10 bases. CDR3 length equals 15 residues. Here immunoSEQ multiplex PCR was the method, and the copy in TCRdb shows in-frame clones only, minus some. Of more than 50,000 clones in the sample, nearly 90% were seen once. Sequences were obtained from blood. The clonotype was recovered from a man between 50 and 59 years old in good health. The chain joins TRBV6-5 to TRBJ1-6; D gene uncertain. The CDR3 protein is CASSYSGPPNSPLHF. The CDR3 bases are TGTGCCAGCAGTTACTCCGGGCCTCCGAATTCACCCCTCCACTTT.